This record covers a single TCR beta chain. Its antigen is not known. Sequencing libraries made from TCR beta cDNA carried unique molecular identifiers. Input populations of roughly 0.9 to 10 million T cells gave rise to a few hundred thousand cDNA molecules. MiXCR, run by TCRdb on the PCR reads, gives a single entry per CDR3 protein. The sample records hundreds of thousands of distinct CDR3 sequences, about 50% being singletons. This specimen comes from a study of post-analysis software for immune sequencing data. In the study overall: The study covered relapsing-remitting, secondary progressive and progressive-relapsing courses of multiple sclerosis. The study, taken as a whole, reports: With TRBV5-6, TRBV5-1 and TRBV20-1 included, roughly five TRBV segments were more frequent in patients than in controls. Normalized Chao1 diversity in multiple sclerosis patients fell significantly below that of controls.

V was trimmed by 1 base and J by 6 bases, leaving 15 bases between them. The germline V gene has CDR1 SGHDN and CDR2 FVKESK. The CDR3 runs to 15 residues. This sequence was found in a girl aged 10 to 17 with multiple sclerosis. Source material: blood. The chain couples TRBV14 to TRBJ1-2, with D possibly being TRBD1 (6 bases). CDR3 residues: CASSQVGAGAHGYTF. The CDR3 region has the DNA TGTGCCAGCAGCCAAGTTGGGGCAGGGGCCCATGGCTACACCTTC.